This T cell receptor (beta chain) is from a study of control samples from healthy donors and cancer patients. Measured with immunoSEQ multiplex PCR; TCRdb has only the in-frame clones, and not every one. The sample consists of more than 100,000 clones, more than 70% of them appearing once. The CDR3 contains 13 residues. This clonotype was obtained from a man aged 40-55 years in good health. The V call is TRBV21-1, the J call TRBJ1-1. TRBV21-1 is annotated as a pseudogene. The sample consisted of blood. The CDR3 DNA follows: TGTGCCAGCAGCAAGGGAGGGAATACTGAAGCTTTCTTT. This encodes CASSKGGNTEAFF.